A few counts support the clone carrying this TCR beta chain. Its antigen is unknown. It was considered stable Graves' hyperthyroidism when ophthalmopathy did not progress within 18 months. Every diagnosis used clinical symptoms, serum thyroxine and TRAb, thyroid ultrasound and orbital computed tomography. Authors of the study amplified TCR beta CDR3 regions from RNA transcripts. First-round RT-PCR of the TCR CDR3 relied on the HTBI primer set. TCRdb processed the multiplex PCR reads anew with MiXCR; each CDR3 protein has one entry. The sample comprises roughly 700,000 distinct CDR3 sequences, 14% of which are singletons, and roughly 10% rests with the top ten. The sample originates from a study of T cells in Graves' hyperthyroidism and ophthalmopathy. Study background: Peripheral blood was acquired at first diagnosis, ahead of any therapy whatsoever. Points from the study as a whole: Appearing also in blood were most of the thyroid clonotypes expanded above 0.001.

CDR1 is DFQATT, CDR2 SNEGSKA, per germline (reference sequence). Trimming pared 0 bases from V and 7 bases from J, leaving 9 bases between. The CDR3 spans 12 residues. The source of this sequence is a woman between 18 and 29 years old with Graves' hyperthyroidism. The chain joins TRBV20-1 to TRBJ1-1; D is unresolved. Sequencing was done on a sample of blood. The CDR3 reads CSARDPGVEAFF. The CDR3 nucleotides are TGCAGTGCTAGAGATCCCGGGGTTGAAGCTTTCTTT.